This TCR beta chain was captured in a study of beta chain features in type 1 diabetes. This clone has a handful of counts. The antigen is not known. At one of its ends the junction is not consistent with the germline gene, which may arise from a read error. Germline V lookup: CDR1 SGHTA, CDR2 FQGNSA. The CDR3 is 12 amino acids. The study's findings and limits: Researchers report that Type 1 diabetes patients had moderately but significantly shorter TCRB CDR3s across all four CD4+ subsets.

cDNA synthesis used the whole RNA isolate, giving expressed TCRB sequences. Some clones are missing from TCRdb's copy, which holds only in-frame ones; the method was immunoSEQ multiplex PCR. The sample holds 400,000 or so clones, 9.6% seen once. The rearrangement joins TRBV7-2 to TRBJ2-1; D is unclear. Material for sequencing was central memory CD4+ T cells from blood. The receptor was isolated from a man younger than 45 with type 1 diabetes. The CDR3 spells CASSTRYNEQFF. CDR3 nucleotide sequence: TGCGCCAGCAGTACCCGCTACAATGAGCAGTTCTTC.